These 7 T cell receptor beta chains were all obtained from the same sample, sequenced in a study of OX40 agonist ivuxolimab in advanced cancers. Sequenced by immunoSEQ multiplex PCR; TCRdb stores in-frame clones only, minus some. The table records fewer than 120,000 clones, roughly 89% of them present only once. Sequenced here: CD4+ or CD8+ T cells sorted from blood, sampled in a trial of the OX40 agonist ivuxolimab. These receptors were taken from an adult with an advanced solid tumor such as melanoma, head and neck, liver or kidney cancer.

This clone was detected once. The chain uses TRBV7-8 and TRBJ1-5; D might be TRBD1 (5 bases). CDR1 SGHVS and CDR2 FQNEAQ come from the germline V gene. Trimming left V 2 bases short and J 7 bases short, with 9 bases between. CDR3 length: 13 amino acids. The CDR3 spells CASSLRGEQPQHF. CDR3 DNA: TGTGCCAGCAGCTTACGGGGGGAACAGCCCCAGCATTTT.

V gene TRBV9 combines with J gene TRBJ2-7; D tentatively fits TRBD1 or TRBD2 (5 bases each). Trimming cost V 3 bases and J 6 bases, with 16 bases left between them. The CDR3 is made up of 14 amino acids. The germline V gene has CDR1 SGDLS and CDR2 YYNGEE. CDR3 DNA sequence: TGTGCCAGCAGCGCTCAGGAAAAGGGGACCGAGCAGTACTTC. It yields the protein CASSAQEKGTEQYF.

The CDR3 protein is CAWSRTGVEQYF. CDR3 in DNA: TGTGCCTGGAGTCGCACAGGGGTCGAGCAGTACTTC. J is TRBJ2-7 and V is TRBV30; TRBD1 aligns across 7 bases. V trimming: 2 bases; J trimming: 6 bases; junction bases outside the gene matches: 4. This CDR3 has 12 amino acids. Germline-derived CDR1 and CDR2 are GTSNPN and SVGIG (reference sequence).

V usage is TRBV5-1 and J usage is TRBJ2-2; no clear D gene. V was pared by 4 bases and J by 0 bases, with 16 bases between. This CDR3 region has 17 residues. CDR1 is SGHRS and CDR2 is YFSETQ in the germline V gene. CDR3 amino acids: CASSRELTGSNTGELFF. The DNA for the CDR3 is TGCGCCAGCAGCCGAGAGCTTACCGGGTCGAACACCGGGGAGCTGTTTTTT.

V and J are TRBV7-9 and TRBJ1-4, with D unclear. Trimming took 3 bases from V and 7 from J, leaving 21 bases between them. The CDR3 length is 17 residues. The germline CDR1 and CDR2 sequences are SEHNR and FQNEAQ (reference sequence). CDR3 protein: CASSLASTAPGIEKLFF. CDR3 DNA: TGTGCCAGCAGCTTGGCCAGTACAGCTCCGGGGATTGAAAAACTGTTTTTT.

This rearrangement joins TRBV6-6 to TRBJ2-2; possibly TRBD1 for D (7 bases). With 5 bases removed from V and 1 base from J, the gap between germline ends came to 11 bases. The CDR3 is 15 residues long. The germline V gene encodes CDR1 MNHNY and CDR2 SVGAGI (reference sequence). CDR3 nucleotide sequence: TGTGCCAGCAGTAGACAGGGAGGGAACACCGGGGAGCTGTTTTTT. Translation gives CASSRQGGNTGELFF.

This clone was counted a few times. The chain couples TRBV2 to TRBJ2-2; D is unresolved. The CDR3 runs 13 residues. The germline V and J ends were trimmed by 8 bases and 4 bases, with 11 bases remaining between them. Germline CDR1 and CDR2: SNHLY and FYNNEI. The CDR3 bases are TGTGCCAGCGAAGCACTTCCCACCGGGGAGCTGTTTTTT. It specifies CASEALPTGELFF. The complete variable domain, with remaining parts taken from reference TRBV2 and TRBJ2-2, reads EPEVTQTPSHQVTQMGQEVILRCVPISNHLYFYWYRQILGQKVEFLVSFYNNEISEKSEIFDDQFSVERPDGSNFTLKIRSTKLEDSAMYFCASEALPTGELFFGEGSRLTVL.